Presented here are 10 T cell receptor beta chains from one specimen sequenced in a study of blood T cells in healthy people across ages. Next came a second PCR, run for about 6 to 12 cycles, which used a sample-barcoded 5' primer along with a J-beta primer mix. TCRdb independently ran MiXCR on the 5' RACE reads; one entry per CDR3 protein. Counted here are approximately 680,000 distinct CDR3 sequences, less than 40% occurring once; the ten biggest clones make up less than 20%. Material for sequencing was blood. These receptors originate from a woman of 80 years or more in good health.

V gene TRBV4-3 combines with J gene TRBJ2-2; D may be TRBD1 or TRBD2 (5 bases each). Germline-derived CDR1 and CDR2 are LGHNA and YSLEER. This CDR3 spans 17 amino acids. Deletions cut 0 bases from V and 3 bases from J, with 14 bases between. Here the CDR3 reads CASSQDGTDTDTGELFF. As DNA, the CDR3 is TGCGCCAGCAGCCAAGATGGGACGGACACTGACACCGGGGAGCTGTTTTTT.

This clonotype was seen at least ten times. The genes are TRBV5-1 and TRBJ2-5; 10 bases line up with TRBD1. Unmatched junction bases numbered 12, after V lost 4 bases and J lost 6 bases. CDR1 SGHRS and CDR2 YFSETQ come from the germline V gene. The CDR3 sequence is 16 residues long. The CDR3 DNA sequence: TGCGCCAGCAGCCCAATTCCGGGACAGGGGATGAAGACCCAGTACTTC. Translation: CASSPIPGQGMKTQYF.

In its sample, this clonotype was seen many times. V and J are TRBV7-2 and TRBJ2-7, with TRBD2 as a possible D gene (6 bases). The germline V gene has CDR1 SGHTA and CDR2 FQGNSA. The CDR3 contains 13 residues. The V gene lost 6 bases and the J gene lost 3 bases, with 12 bases spanning the gap. CDR3 in DNA: TGTGCCAGCAGTTCGGCGGGACTCTACGAGCAGTACTTC. Its protein product is CASSSAGLYEQYF.

The chain carries TRBV2 and TRBJ1-1; D unclear. Trimming stripped 8 bases from V and 0 bases from J, with 10 bases between. There are 13 residues in the CDR3. Per germline, CDR1 SNHLY and CDR2 FYNNEI. CDR3 region: CASGTELNTEAFF. Here the CDR3 DNA reads TGTGCCAGCGGAACAGAGCTGAACACTGAAGCTTTCTTT.

This chain connects TRBV20-1 to TRBJ2-1, with a tentative D call TRBD2 (7 bases). The CDR3 contains 14 residues. V lost 2 bases, J lost 7 bases, and 15 bases lay in between. Germline V lookup: CDR1 DFQATT, CDR2 SNEGSKA (reference sequence). The CDR3 DNA is TGCAGTGCTAGATATCGGGGGGCGCCAAATGAGCAGTTCTTC. Its translation is CSARYRGAPNEQFF.

This clonotype was counted many times. The chain has TRBV20-1 and TRBJ2-3; the match to TRBD2 covers 13 bases. V shed 4 bases and J 5 bases; nucleotides not matched to a gene: 18. This CDR3 has 19 amino acids. CDR1 DFQATT and CDR2 SNEGSKA come from the germline V gene (reference sequence). CDR3 sequence: CSATSLMTSGGSYGDTQYF. The CDR3 region has the DNA TGCAGTGCTACAAGTTTGATGACTAGCGGGGGGTCTTACGGAGATACGCAGTATTTT.

The rearrangement uses TRBV6-5 and TRBJ1-1; no firm D call. The germline V gene encodes CDR1 MNHEY and CDR2 SVGAGI. Trimming removed 0 bases at V and 2 bases at J, with 7 bases between. The CDR3 loop spans 14 amino acids. The CDR3 spells CASSYSFGNTEAFF. Here the CDR3 DNA reads TGTGCCAGCAGTTACTCGTTTGGTAACACTGAAGCTTTCTTT.

This clonotype has only a few counts. This may arise from a read error, as a much more abundant clone is one base away. V usage is TRBV20-1 and J usage is TRBJ2-1, with D perhaps TRBD1 or TRBD2 (6 bases each). Germline CDR1 DFQATT, CDR2 SNEGSKA (reference sequence). Between the trimmed V and J ends, which lost 6 bases and 7 bases, there was a span of 19 bases. This CDR3 has 14 residues. DNA of the CDR3: TGCAGTGCCCAGGTAAGGGGGGCCGGGAATGAGCAGTTCTTC. It yields the protein CSAQVRGAGNEQFF.

This clonotype showed up many times. The gene calls are TRBV9 and TRBJ1-5; no reliable D call. Trimming pared 4 bases from V and 9 bases from J, leaving 17 bases between. Germline CDR1 and CDR2: SGDLS and YYNGEE. CDR3 length: 14 residues. Here the CDR3 reads CASSPTPARSPQHF. The CDR3 coding sequence is TGTGCCAGCAGCCCCACCCCGGCGAGGTCGCCCCAGCATTTT.

This clonotype occurred many times. This chain connects TRBV10-3 to TRBJ2-1, with D unclear. This CDR3 region has 12 residues. Looked up from germline, CDR1 is ENHRY and CDR2 is SYGVKD. Trimming shortened V by 4 bases and J by 6 bases, and 7 bases separated the two germline ends. CDR3 protein: CAISVVTNEQFF. The CDR3 coding sequence is TGTGCCATCAGTGTGGTGACCAATGAGCAGTTCTTC.